The 12 T cell receptor beta chains in this list originate from one sample, sequenced in a study of spatial heterogeneity in lung cancer (dated by TCRdb to the late 2010s). This specimen's time point label, interpreted: sample taken at primary tumor resection. Libraries were prepared through 5' RACE. The instrument given in TCRdb is NextSeq 500. TCRdb reworked the public reads: Q25 trimming with fastp, MiXCR clone assembly, productive beta chains retained. Each entry is one CDR3 protein sequence, shown with its most common DNA and genes. The sample profile shows more than 65,000 distinct CDR3 sequences; 8% of them were found once. The top ten hold roughly 6.4% of the sample. The sample consisted of PBMCs, taken at surgery. These receptors all stem from a male donor with early-stage non-small cell lung cancer.

This clonotype was counted ten times or more. The chain carries TRBV28 and TRBJ2-1, with 7 bases identical to TRBD2. Germline assignment: CDR1 MDHEN and CDR2 SYDVKM. The CDR3 is 14 residues long. Unmatched junction bases numbered 8, after V lost 5 bases and J lost 7 bases. The CDR3 spells CASSERDSLNEQFF. In DNA form, the CDR3 reads TGTGCCAGCAGTGAGCGGGATTCTCTTAATGAGCAGTTCTTC. Using reference TRBV28 and TRBJ2-1 for the parts outside the CDR3, the full variable domain is DVKVTQSSRYLVKRTGEKVFLECVQDMDHENMFWYRQDPGLGLRLIYFSYDVKMKEKGDIPEGYSVSREKKERFSLILESASTNQTSMYLCASSERDSLNEQFFGPGTRLTVL.

This clonotype was seen only a few times. The rearrangement uses TRBV5-1 and TRBJ1-5; the match to TRBD1 covers 12 bases. J was trimmed by 10 bases and V by 0 bases; bases with no gene match: 5. The CDR3 length is 15 residues. CDR1 is SGHRS and CDR2 is YFSETQ in the germline V gene. This chain's CDR3 is CASSLEGTGGFPQHF. The CDR3 DNA is TGCGCCAGCAGCTTGGAAGGGACAGGGGGCTTTCCCCAGCATTTT.

This clonotype showed up many times. The chain couples TRBV7-6 to TRBJ1-5; D perhaps matches TRBD1 (6 bases). Germline lookup yields CDR1 SGHVS and CDR2 FNYEAQ. Trimming removed 8 bases from V and 2 bases from J, with 19 bases in between. This CDR3 region has 16 residues. CDR3 sequence reads: CASSRGFRGGNQPQHF. The DNA of the CDR3 is TGTGCCAGCTCCAGGGGTTTCAGAGGGGGCAATCAGCCCCAGCATTTT.

The V and J genes are TRBV5-1 and TRBJ2-5; D may match TRBD1 or TRBD2 (5 bases each). CDR1 and CDR2 from the germline V gene are SGHRS and YFSETQ. This CDR3 has 14 residues. Trimming left V 4 bases short and J 2 bases short, with 12 bases between. The CDR3 loop is CASSEGRPQETQYF. In DNA, the CDR3 is TGCGCCAGCAGCGAGGGACGGCCGCAAGAGACCCAGTACTTC. Filled out from reference TRBV5-1 and TRBJ2-5, the complete variable domain reads KAGVTQTPRYLIKTRGQQVTLSCSPISGHRSVSWYQQTPGQGLQFLFEYFSETQRNKGNFPGRFSGRQFSNSRSEMNVSTLELGDSALYLCASSEGRPQETQYFGPGTRLLVL.

This clonotype was seen only a few times. This chain connects TRBV6-2 or TRBV6-3 to TRBJ2-7; no definite D call. V was pared by 0 bases and J by 6 bases, with 9 bases between. This CDR3 spans 13 amino acids. Germline V gene lookup returns CDR1 MNHEY and CDR2 SVGEGT. This CDR3 is CASSYSGISEQYF. The DNA for the CDR3 is TGTGCCAGCAGTTACTCAGGGATTTCCGAGCAGTACTTC.

This clonotype came up many times. The rearrangement uses TRBV3-1 and TRBJ2-3; either TRBD1 or TRBD2 may fit D (5 bases each). V lost 4 bases, J lost 1 base, and 9 bases lay in between. Germline V CDR1 and CDR2: LGHDT, YNNKEL (reference sequence). This CDR3 is built from 14 residues. The CDR3 region has the DNA TGTGCCAGCAGCCGGGACCTCGGCACAGATACGCAGTATTTT. Protein: CASSRDLGTDTQYF.

Many counts were recorded for this clonotype. The chain links TRBV15 to TRBJ2-7; D gene unclear. The CDR3 is 14 amino acids. CDR1 and CDR2 from the germline V gene are LNHNV and YYDKDF (reference sequence). Trimming took 4 bases from V and 7 from J, leaving 17 bases between them. The CDR3 here is CATSILGGKLEQYF. The CDR3 DNA is TGTGCCACCAGCATCCTAGGCGGAAAGTTGGAGCAGTACTTC.

Ten or more counts support this clonotype. The gene calls are TRBV30 and TRBJ1-5; no clear D. Trimming cost V 1 base and J 0 bases, with 4 bases left between them. From germline, CDR1 is GTSNPN and CDR2 SVGIG (reference sequence). CDR3 length: 13 residues. This CDR3 reads CAWSENSNQPQHF. In DNA form, the CDR3 reads TGTGCCTGGAGTGAGAATAGCAATCAGCCCCAGCATTTT.

A few counts support this clonotype. The chain carries TRBV12-3 or TRBV12-4 and TRBJ2-1; 9 bases line up with TRBD2. The CDR3 length is 15 residues. The trim removed 4 bases at V and 3 bases at J, leaving 4 bases unmatched. The DNA for the CDR3 is TGTGCCAGCAGTTCTAGCGGGATCGGCTACAATGAGCAGTTCTTC. Amino acid sequence: CASSSSGIGYNEQFF.

This clonotype has just a few counts. This chain uses TRBV5-1 with TRBJ1-1; 7 bases align to TRBD1. Looked up from germline, CDR1 is SGHRS and CDR2 is YFSETQ. CDR3 size: 13 residues. The J segment lost 1 base and the V segment lost 6 bases, leaving 3 bases of the junction unmatched. The CDR3 DNA sequence: TGCGCCAGCAAGGAGGGGGCGAACACTGAAGCTTTCTTT. This gives the protein CASKEGANTEAFF.

This sequence joins TRBV7-9 and TRBJ2-2, with a tentative D call TRBD2 (5 bases). Germline V lookup: CDR1 SEHNR, CDR2 FQNEAQ (reference sequence). The V and J ends lost 5 bases and 0 bases respectively, with 10 bases between them. The CDR3 sequence is 15 residues long. CDR3 amino acids: CASSPLVSNTGELFF. The CDR3, as DNA: TGTGCCAGCAGCCCACTAGTTTCGAACACCGGGGAGCTGTTTTTT.

This clonotype was counted between two and nine times. CDR3 sequence: CATIPGQGSYNEQFF. The CDR3 nucleotides read TGTGCCACCATCCCTGGACAGGGCTCCTACAATGAGCAGTTCTTC. The chain carries TRBV10-3 and TRBJ2-1; 8 positions agree with TRBD1. V dropped 10 bases and J dropped 0; count of bases not matched to a gene: 8. The length of the CDR3 is 15 residues. In germline, CDR1 is ENHRY, CDR2 SYGVKD.